The sequence of this TCR beta chain was determined in a study of blood T cell repertoires in COVID-19. About the research overall: Some COVID-19 samples were acute and others convalescent; all came from the United States, Italy and Spain.

Per the study methods: Estimated nucleated cell counts came from reference gene primer amplification. Measured with immunoSEQ multiplex PCR; TCRdb has only the in-frame clones, and not every one. V and J calls and clone size follow that table, whereas D and trimming were derived from the DNA. The data show roughly 200,000 clones, 75% to 90% seen once. CDR1 is SNHLY, CDR2 FYNNEI, per germline. The CDR3 is 13 amino acids. V was pared by 6 bases and J by 2 bases, with 2 bases of the junction left unmatched. This TCR came from a man aged 35 to 55 with acute or convalescent COVID-19. The source material was peripheral blood. The chain has TRBV2 and TRBJ1-1; 8 nucleotides line up with TRBD1. As DNA, the CDR3 is TGTGCCAGCAGAGGACAGGGAAACACTGAAGCTTTCTTT. Translation gives CASRGQGNTEAFF.